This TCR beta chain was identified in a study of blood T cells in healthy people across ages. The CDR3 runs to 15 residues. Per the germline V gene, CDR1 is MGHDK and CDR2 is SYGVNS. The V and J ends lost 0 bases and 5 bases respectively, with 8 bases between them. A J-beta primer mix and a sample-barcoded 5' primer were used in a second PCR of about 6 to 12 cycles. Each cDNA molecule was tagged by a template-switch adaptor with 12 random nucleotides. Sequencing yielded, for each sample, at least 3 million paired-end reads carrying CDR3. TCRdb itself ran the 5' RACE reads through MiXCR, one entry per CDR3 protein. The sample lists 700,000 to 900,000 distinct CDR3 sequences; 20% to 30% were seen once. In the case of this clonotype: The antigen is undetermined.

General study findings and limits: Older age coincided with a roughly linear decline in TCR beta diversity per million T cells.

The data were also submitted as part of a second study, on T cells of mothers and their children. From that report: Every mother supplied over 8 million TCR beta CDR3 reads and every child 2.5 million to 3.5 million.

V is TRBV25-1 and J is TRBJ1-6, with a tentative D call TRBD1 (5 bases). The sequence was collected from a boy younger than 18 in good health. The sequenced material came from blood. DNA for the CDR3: TGTGCCAGCAGTGAATATGACAGCCATAATTCACCCCTCCACTTT. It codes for CASSEYDSHNSPLHF.